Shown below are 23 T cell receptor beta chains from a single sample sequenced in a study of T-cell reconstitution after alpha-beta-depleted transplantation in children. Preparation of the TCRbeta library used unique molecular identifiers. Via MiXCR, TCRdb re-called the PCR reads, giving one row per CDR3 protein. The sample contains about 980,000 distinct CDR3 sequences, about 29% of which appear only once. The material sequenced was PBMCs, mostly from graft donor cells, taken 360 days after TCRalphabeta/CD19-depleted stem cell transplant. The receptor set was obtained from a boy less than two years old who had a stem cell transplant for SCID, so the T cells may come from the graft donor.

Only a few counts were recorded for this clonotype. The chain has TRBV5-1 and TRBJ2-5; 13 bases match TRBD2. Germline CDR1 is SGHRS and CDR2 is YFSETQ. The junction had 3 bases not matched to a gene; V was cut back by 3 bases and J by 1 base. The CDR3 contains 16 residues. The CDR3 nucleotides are TGCGCCAGCAGCTGGGGACTAGCGGGGATCCAAGAGACCCAGTACTTC. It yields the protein CASSWGLAGIQETQYF.

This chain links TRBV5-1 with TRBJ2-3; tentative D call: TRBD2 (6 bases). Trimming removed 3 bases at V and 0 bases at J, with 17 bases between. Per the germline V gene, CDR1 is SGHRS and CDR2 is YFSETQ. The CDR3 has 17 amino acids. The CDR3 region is CASSSGRGTPSTDTQYF. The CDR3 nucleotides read TGCGCCAGCAGCTCCGGTCGGGGGACTCCTAGCACAGATACGCAGTATTTT.

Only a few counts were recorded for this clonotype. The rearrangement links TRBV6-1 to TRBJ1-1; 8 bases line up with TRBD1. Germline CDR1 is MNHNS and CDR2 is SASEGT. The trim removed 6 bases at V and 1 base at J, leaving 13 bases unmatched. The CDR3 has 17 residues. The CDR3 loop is CASRSAGQAFANTEAFF. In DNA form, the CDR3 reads TGTGCCAGCAGGTCCGCGGGACAGGCTTTTGCGAACACTGAAGCTTTCTTT.

CDR3 protein: CASSFRPTTGELFF. The DNA of the CDR3 is TGTGCCAGCAGCTTCCGACCGACCACCGGGGAGCTGTTTTTT. This chain connects TRBV7-9 to TRBJ2-2; D is unclear. V was trimmed by 3 bases and J by 4 bases, leaving 9 bases between them. Germline V gene lookup returns CDR1 SEHNR and CDR2 FQNEAQ (reference sequence). This CDR3 contains 14 residues.

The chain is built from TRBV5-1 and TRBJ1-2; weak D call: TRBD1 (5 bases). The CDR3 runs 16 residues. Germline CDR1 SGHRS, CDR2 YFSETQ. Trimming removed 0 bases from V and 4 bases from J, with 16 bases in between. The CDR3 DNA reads TGCGCCAGCAGCTTGGCCCCGGGCAGCCAGGGCTATGGCTACACCTTC. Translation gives CASSLAPGSQGYGYTF. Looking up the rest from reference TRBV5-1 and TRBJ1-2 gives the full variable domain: KAGVTQTPRYLIKTRGQQVTLSCSPISGHRSVSWYQQTPGQGLQFLFEYFSETQRNKGNFPGRFSGRQFSNSRSEMNVSTLELGDSALYLCASSLAPGSQGYGYTFGSGTRLTVV.

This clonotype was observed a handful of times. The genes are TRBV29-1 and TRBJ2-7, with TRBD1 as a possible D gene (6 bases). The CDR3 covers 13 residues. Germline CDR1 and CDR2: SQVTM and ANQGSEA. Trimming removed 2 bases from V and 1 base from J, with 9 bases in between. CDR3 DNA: TGCAGCGTTGAAAACAGGGAGTCCTACGAGCAGTACTTC. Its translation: CSVENRESYEQYF.

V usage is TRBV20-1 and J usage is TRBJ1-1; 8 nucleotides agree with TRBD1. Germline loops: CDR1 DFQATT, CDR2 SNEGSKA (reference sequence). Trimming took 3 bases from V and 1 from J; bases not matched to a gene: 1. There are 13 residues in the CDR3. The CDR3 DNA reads TGCAGTGCTAGCCAGGGGGCGAACACTGAAGCTTTCTTT. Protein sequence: CSASQGANTEAFF.

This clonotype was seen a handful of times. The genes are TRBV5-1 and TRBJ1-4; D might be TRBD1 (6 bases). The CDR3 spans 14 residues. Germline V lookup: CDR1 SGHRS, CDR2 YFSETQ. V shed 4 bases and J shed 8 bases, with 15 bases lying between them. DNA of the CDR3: TGCGCCAGCAGCGGCCCGGGACATCGGGAAAAACTGTTTTTT. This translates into CASSGPGHREKLFF.

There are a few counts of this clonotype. The CDR3 DNA follows: TGTGCCAGCAGTTACTCAGGGACTTCTTACAATGAGCAGTTCTTC. Its translation: CASSYSGTSYNEQFF. This sequence joins TRBV6-5 and TRBJ2-1; D is possibly TRBD2 (6 bases). Trimming left V 0 bases short and J 4 bases short, with 10 bases between. The CDR3 extends over 15 amino acids. CDR1 MNHEY and CDR2 SVGAGI come from the germline V gene.

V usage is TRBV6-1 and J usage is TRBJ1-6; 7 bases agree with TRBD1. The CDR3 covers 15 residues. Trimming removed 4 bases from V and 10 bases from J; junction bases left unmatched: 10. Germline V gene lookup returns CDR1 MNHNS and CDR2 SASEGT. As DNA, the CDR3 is TGTGCCAGCAGTGGCCGGACAGGTCTGAACTCACCCCTCCACTTT. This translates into CASSGRTGLNSPLHF.

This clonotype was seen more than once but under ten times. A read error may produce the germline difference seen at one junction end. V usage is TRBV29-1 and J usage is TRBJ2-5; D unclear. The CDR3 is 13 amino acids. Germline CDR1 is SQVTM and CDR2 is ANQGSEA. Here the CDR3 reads CSVEGKLAETQYF. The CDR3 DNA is TGCAGCGTGGAAGGGAAGTTAGCAGAGACCCAGTACTTC.

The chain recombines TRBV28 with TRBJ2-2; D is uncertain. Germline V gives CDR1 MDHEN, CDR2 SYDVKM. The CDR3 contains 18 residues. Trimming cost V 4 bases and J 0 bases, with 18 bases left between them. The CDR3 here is CASSSVGGGPTNTGELFF. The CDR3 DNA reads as TGTGCCAGCAGTTCCGTCGGCGGCGGCCCCACGAACACCGGGGAGCTGTTTTTT.

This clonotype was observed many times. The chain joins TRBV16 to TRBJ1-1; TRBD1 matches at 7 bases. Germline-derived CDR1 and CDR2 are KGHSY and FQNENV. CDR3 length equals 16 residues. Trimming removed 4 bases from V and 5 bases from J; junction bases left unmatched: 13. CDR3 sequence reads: CASSPHLTGVYTEAFF. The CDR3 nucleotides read TGTGCCAGCAGCCCCCACCTCACAGGGGTTTATACTGAAGCTTTCTTT.

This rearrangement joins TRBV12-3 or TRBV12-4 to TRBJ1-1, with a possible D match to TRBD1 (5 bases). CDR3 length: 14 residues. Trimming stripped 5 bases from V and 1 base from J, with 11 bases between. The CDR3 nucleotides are TGTGCCAGCAGTGGGGGAGGGGCGAACACTGAAGCTTTCTTT. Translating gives CASSGGGANTEAFF.

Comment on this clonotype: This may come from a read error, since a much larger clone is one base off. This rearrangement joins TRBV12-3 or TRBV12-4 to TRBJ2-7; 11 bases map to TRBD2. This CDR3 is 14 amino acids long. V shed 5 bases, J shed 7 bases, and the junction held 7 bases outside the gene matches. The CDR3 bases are TGTGCCAGCAGTCATCTGGGACTAGCGGATGAGCAGTACTTC. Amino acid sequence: CASSHLGLADEQYF.

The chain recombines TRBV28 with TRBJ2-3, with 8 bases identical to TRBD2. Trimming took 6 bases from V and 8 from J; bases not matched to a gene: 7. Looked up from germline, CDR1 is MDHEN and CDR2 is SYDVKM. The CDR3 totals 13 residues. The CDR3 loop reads CASRYGGGRTQYF. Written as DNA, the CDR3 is TGTGCCAGCAGGTACGGGGGGGGCCGTACGCAGTATTTT.

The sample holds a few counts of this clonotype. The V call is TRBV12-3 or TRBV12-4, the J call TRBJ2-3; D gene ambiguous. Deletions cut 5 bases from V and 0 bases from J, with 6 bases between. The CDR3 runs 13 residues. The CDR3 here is CASSATSTDTQYF. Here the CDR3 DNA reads TGTGCCAGCAGTGCCACTAGCACAGATACGCAGTATTTT.

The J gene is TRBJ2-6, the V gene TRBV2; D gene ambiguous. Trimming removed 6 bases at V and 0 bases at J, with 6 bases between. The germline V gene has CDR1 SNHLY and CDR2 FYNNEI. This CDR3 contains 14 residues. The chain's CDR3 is CASSVNSGANVLTF. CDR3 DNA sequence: TGTGCCAGCAGCGTAAACTCTGGGGCCAACGTCCTGACTTTC.

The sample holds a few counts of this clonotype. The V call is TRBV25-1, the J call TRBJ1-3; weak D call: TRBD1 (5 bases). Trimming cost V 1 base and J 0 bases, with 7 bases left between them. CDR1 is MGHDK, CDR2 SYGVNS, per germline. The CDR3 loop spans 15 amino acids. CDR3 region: CASSEWGDSGNTIYF. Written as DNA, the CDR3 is TGTGCCAGCAGTGAATGGGGCGACTCTGGAAACACCATATATTTT.

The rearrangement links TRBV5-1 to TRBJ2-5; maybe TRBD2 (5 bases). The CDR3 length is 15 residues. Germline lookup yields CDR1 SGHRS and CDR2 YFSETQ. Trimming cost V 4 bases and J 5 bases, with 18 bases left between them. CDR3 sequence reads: CASSPDPGSAETQYF. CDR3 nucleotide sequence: TGCGCCAGCAGCCCTGACCCCGGTAGCGCGGAGACCCAGTACTTC.

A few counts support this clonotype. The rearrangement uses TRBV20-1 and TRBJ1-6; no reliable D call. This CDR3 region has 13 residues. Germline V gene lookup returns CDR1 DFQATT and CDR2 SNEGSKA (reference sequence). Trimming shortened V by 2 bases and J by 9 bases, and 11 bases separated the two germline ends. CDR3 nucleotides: TGCAGTGCTAGACCCCGGGTGGGTTCACCCCTCCACTTT. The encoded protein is CSARPRVGSPLHF.

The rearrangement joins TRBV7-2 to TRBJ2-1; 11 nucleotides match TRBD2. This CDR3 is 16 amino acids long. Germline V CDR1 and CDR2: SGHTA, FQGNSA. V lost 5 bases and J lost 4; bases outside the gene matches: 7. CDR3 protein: CASSPPGLAEYNEQFF. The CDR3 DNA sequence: TGTGCCAGCAGCCCCCCGGGACTAGCGGAATACAATGAGCAGTTCTTC. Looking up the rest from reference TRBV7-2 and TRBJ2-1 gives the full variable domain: GAGVSQSPSNKVTEKGKDVELRCDPISGHTALYWYRQSLGQGLEFLIYFQGNSAPDKSGLPSDRFSAERTGGSVSTLTIQRTQQEDSAVYLCASSPPGLAEYNEQFFGPGTRLTVL.

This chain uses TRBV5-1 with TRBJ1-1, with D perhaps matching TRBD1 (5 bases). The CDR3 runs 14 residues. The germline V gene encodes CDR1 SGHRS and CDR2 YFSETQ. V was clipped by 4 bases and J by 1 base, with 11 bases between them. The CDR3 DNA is TGCGCCAGCAGCAGGGGACCGACGAACACTGAAGCTTTCTTT. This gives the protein CASSRGPTNTEAFF. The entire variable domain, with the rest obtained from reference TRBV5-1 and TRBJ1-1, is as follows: KAGVTQTPRYLIKTRGQQVTLSCSPISGHRSVSWYQQTPGQGLQFLFEYFSETQRNKGNFPGRFSGRQFSNSRSEMNVSTLELGDSALYLCASSRGPTNTEAFFGQGTRLTVV.